This entry features one TCR beta chain sequence. Repertoires were generated with immunoSEQ multiplex PCR, while TCRdb's copy carries only in-frame clones and drops some. The table shows some 7,800 clones, with over 70% occurring only once. The data derive from a study of tumor-infiltrating lymphocytes in localized non-small cell lung cancer. This CDR3 has 12 amino acids. V was trimmed by 4 bases and J by 0 bases, leaving 6 bases between them. Germline CDR1 is GTSNPN and CDR2 is SVGIG (reference sequence). This chain links TRBV30 with TRBJ1-1; the D is unclear. The receptor's source is a human donor with non-small cell lung cancer. Sequenced sample: uninvolved lung tissue not adjacent to the tumor. CDR3 sequence: CAWTEMNTEAFF. The CDR3 DNA is TGTGCCTGGACAGAAATGAACACTGAAGCTTTCTTT. Supplemented by reference TRBV30 and TRBJ1-1, the full variable domain reads SQTIHQWPATLVQPVGSPLSLECTVEGTSNPNLYWYRQAAGRGLQLLFYSVGIGQISSEVPQNLSASRPQDRQFILSSKKLLLSDSGFYLCAWTEMNTEAFFGQGTRLTVV.